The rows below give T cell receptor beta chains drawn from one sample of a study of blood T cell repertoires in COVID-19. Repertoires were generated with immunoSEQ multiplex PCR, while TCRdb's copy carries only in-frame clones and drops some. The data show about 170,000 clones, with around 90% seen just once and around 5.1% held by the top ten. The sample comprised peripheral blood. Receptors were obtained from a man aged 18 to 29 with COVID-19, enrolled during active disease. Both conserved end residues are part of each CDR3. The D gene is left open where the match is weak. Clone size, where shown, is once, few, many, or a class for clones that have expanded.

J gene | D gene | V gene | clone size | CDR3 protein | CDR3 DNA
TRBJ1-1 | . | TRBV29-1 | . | CSVNRARSWAFF | TGCAGCGTTAACAGGGCCCGGAGTTGGGCTTTCTTT
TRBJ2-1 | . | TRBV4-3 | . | CASSQDVRLANEQFF | TGCGCCAGCAGCCAAGATGTCCGCCTAGCCAATGAGCAGTTCTTC
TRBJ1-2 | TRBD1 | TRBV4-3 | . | CASSQDSGGRGYTF | TGCGCCAGCAGCCAAGACTCAGGGGGCAGGGGCTACACCTTC
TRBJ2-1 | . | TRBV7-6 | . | CASSLKIQGAGVNEQFF | TGTGCCAGCAGCTTAAAAATACAGGGAGCCGGGGTCAATGAGCAGTTCTTC
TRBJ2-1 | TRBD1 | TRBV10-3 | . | CAISQSGQGFNEQFF | TGTGCCATCAGTCAGTCGGGACAGGGTTTTAATGAGCAGTTCTTC
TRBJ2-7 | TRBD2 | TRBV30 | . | CAWTGLASGSYEQYF | TGTGCCTGGACTGGCTTGGCTAGCGGGAGCTACGAGCAGTACTTC
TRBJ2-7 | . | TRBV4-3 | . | CASSPDAGPNSYEQYF | TGCGCCAGCAGCCCCGACGCAGGGCCTAACTCCTACGAGCAGTACTTC
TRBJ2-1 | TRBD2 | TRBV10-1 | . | CASSRTSGRRNEQFF | TGCGCCAGCAGCCGGACTAGCGGGAGAAGAAATGAGCAGTTCTTC
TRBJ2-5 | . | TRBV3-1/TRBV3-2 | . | CASRGSPGETQYF | TGTGCCAGCCGGGGGAGCCCAGGAGAGACCCAGTACTTC
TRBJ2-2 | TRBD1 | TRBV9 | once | CASSVGSGQGHSTGELFF | TGTGCCAGCAGCGTCGGGTCGGGACAGGGCCATTCCACCGGGGAGCTGTTTTTT
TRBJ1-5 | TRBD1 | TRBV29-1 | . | CSVSDRGNQPQHF | TGCAGCGTTTCGGACAGGGGGAATCAGCCCCAGCATTTT
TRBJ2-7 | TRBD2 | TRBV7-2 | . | CASSPWTSGIYEQYF | TGTGCCAGCAGCCCGTGGACTAGCGGGATATACGAGCAGTACTTC
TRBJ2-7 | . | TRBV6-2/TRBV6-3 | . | CASSQSGRPYEQYF | TGTGCCAGCAGCCAATCAGGCCGACCCTACGAGCAGTACTTC
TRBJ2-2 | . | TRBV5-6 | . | CASSLGSAGELFF | TGTGCCAGCAGCTTGGGGAGCGCCGGGGAGCTGTTTTTT
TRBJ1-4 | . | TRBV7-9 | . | CASSDKTGSHEKLFF | TGTGCCAGCAGCGATAAGACAGGTAGTCATGAAAAACTGTTTTTT
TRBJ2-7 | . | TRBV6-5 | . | CASSHPPPGEQYF | TGTGCCAGCAGTCACCCACCGCCAGGAGAGCAGTACTTC
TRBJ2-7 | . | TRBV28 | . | CASRPSGIDYLAYEQYF | TGTGCCAGCAGGCCCTCAGGGATTGATTACTTAGCCTACGAGCAGTACTTC
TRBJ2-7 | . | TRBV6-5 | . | CASRGQGSDEQYF | TGTGCCAGCAGAGGGCAGGGGTCCGACGAGCAGTACTTC
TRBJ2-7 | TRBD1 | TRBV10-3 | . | CATGQGSYEQYF | TGTGCCACCGGACAGGGGTCGTACGAGCAGTACTTC
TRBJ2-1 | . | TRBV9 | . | CASSGTWDSETEQFF | TGTGCCAGCAGCGGAACCTGGGACTCGGAGACTGAGCAGTTCTTC
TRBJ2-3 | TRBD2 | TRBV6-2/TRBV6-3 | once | CASSSRILAVTDTQYF | TGTGCCAGCAGCAGTAGGATACTAGCGGTCACAGATACGCAGTATTTT
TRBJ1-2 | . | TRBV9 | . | CASSAATAKQGRGGYTF | TGTGCCAGCAGCGCCGCTACCGCCAAACAGGGAAGGGGTGGCTACACCTTC
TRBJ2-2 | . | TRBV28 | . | CASSLEGWEFNTGELFF | TGTGCCAGCAGTTTGGAGGGATGGGAGTTTAACACCGGGGAGCTGTTTTTT
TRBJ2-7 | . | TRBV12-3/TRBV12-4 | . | CASRFGGGEQYF | TGTGCCAGCAGATTCGGCGGCGGCGAGCAGTACTTC
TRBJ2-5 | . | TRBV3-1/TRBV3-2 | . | CASRPGTGAQREGPETQYF | TGTGCCAGCAGGCCCGGGACAGGGGCCCAGCGGGAGGGCCCGGAGACCCAGTACTTC
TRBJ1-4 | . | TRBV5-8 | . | CASSLRQGREKLLF | TGTGCCAGCAGCTTGAGGCAGGGGAGGGAAAAACTGCTTTTT
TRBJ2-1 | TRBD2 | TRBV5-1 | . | CASSLDGTSDDEQFF | TGCGCCAGCAGCTTAGACGGGACTAGCGACGATGAGCAGTTCTTC
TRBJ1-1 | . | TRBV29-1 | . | CSVGGHLNTEAFF | TGCAGCGTGGGAGGACATTTGAACACTGAAGCTTTCTTT
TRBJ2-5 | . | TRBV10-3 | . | CAISITVGEETQYF | TGTGCCATCAGTATAACAGTAGGTGAAGAGACCCAGTACTTC
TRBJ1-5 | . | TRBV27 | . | CASGTVGNGQPQHF | TGTGCCAGCGGAACGGTCGGGAACGGTCAGCCCCAGCATTTT
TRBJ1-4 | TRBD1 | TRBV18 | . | CASSPPTGGREKLFF | TGTGCCAGCTCACCACCGACAGGGGGTAGGGAAAAACTGTTTTTT
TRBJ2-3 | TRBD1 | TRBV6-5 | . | CASSYSGGAGDTQYF | TGTGCCAGCAGTTACTCAGGGGGCGCAGGGGATACGCAGTATTTT
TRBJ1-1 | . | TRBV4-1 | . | CASSQGREPGTEAFF | TGCGCCAGCAGCCAGGGGCGGGAGCCGGGAACTGAAGCTTTCTTT
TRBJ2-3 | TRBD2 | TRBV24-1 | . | CATSEMTSGRPDTQYF | TGTGCCACCAGTGAAATGACTAGCGGGAGGCCAGATACGCAGTATTTT
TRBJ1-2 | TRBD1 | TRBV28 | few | CASVGQNYGYTF | TGTGCCAGCGTGGGACAGAACTATGGCTACACCTTC
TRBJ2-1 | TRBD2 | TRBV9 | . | CASSVGDYSYNEQFF | TGTGCCAGCAGCGTAGGGGACTACAGCTACAATGAGCAGTTCTTC
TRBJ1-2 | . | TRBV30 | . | CAWSWEGGYTF | TGTGCCTGGAGCTGGGAGGGAGGCTACACCTTC
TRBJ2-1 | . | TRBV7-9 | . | CASRDGLLGGNEQFF | TGTGCCAGCAGAGACGGACTCCTGGGGGGTAATGAGCAGTTCTTC
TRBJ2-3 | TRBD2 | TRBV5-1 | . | CASSPGLAGVADTQYF | TGCGCCAGCAGCCCCGGACTAGCGGGGGTGGCAGATACGCAGTATTTT
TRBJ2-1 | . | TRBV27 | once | CASSLYPGQWRDEQFF | TGTGCCAGCAGTTTATACCCGGGACAGTGGAGGGATGAGCAGTTCTTC
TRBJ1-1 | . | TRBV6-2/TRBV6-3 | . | CASSPLTGKRTEAFF | TGTGCCAGCAGTCCCCTTACGGGGAAGAGGACTGAAGCTTTCTTT
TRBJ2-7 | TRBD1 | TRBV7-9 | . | CASSLDPGQGYEQYF | TGTGCCAGCAGCTTAGACCCGGGACAGGGCTACGAGCAGTACTTC
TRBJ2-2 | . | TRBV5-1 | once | CASSLDIGELFF | TGCGCCAGCAGCTTGGATATCGGGGAGCTGTTTTTT
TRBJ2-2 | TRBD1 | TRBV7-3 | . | CASSPRTGGTGELFF | TGTGCCAGCAGCCCCCGGACAGGGGGTACCGGGGAGCTGTTTTTT
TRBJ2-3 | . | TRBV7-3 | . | CASSLSAVAGTDTQYF | TGTGCCAGCAGCCTATCCGCCGTAGCGGGCACAGATACGCAGTATTTT
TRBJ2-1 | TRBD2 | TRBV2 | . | CASSPTSGGVLPYNEQFF | TGTGCCAGCAGCCCGACTAGCGGGGGGGTCTTACCCTACAATGAGCAGTTCTTC
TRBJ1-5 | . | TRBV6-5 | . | CASINTGYEPQHF | TGTGCCAGCATAAACACAGGGTATGAGCCCCAGCATTTT
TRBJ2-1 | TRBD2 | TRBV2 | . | CASSDGLAGGSGNEQFF | TGTGCCAGCAGTGACGGACTAGCGGGAGGTTCTGGCAATGAGCAGTTCTTC
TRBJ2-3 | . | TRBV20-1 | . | CSASMRVDTQYF | TGCAGTGCTAGTATGCGGGTAGATACGCAGTATTTT
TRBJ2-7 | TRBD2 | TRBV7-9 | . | CASSLGGGGEQYF | TGTGCCAGCAGCCTCGGGGGGGGAGGCGAGCAGTACTTC
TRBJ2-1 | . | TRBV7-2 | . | CASSPLMRVYNEQFF | TGTGCCAGCAGCCCTCTGATGAGGGTATACAATGAGCAGTTCTTC
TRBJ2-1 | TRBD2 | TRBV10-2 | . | CASSKGLSEQFF | TGCGCCAGCAGTAAGGGACTAAGTGAGCAGTTCTTC
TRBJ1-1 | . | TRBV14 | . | CASSQYGWTEAFF | TGTGCCAGCAGCCAATATGGCTGGACTGAAGCTTTCTTT
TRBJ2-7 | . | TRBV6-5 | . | CASGLISYEQYF | TGTGCCAGCGGACTGATCTCCTACGAGCAGTACTTC
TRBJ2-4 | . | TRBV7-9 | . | CASSLGAGDIQYF | TGTGCCAGCAGCTTAGGGGCAGGGGACATTCAGTACTTC
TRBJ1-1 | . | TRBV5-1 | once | CASSLGGLGTEAFF | TGCGCCAGCAGCTTGGGGGGGCTGGGCACTGAAGCTTTCTTT
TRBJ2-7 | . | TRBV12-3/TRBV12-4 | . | CASRGGTLEQYF | TGTGCCAGCCGGGGCGGGACTTTGGAGCAGTACTTC
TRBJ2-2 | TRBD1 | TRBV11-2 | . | CASSFPDRGNTGELFF | TGTGCCAGCAGCTTTCCGGACAGGGGGAACACCGGGGAGCTGTTTTTT